The next 5 T cell receptor beta chains were all read from a single sample in a study of blood T cell repertoires in COVID-19. Profiled with immunoSEQ multiplex PCR; TCRdb holds only in-frame clones, not every one. The repertoire includes some 130,000 clones, about 89% of them detected once, and roughly 3.9% sits in the top ten. Input material: peripheral blood. These receptors were collected from a man aged 60-69 years with COVID-19, enrolled during active disease.

This chain links TRBV27 with TRBJ2-3; 11 positions agree with TRBD2. CDR1 is MNHEY and CDR2 is SMNVEV in the germline V gene (reference sequence). J was trimmed by 12 bases and V by 6 bases; bases with no gene match: 11. This CDR3 is 14 amino acids long. CDR3 region: CASRLTSGGLLQYF. For the CDR3, the DNA is TGTGCCAGCAGACTCACTAGCGGGGGTTTACTCCAGTATTTT.

The chain carries TRBV5-1 and TRBJ2-7; 7 bases are shared with TRBD1. J lost 0 bases, V lost 6 bases, and 3 bases had no gene match. This CDR3 is 13 amino acids long. Germline CDR1 SGHRS, CDR2 YFSETQ. The CDR3 loop reads CASTGGSSYEQYF. The DNA for the CDR3 is TGCGCCAGCACAGGGGGTTCCTCCTACGAGCAGTACTTC. Complete variable domain (other parts from reference TRBV5-1 and TRBJ2-7): KAGVTQTPRYLIKTRGQQVTLSCSPISGHRSVSWYQQTPGQGLQFLFEYFSETQRNKGNFPGRFSGRQFSNSRSEMNVSTLELGDSALYLCASTGGSSYEQYFGPGTRLTVT.

The chain carries TRBV5-1 and TRBJ2-5; D is unresolved. V was shortened by 1 base and J by 1 base, with 8 bases between the two germline ends. CDR1 is SGHRS and CDR2 is YFSETQ in the germline V gene. This CDR3 has 14 residues. As DNA, the CDR3 is TGCGCCAGCAGCTTGACGGTTGGCCAAGAGACCCAGTACTTC. Translation: CASSLTVGQETQYF.

The chain couples TRBV7-2 to TRBJ1-4; TRBD1 might be the D (5 bases). CDR3 length: 13 amino acids. The ends were cut back, 5 bases at V and 14 bases at J, with 18 bases in the middle. Germline assignment: CDR1 SGHTA and CDR2 FQGNSA. The CDR3 DNA reads TGTGCCAGCAGCGGCGCCAGGGTTCCTAGTCTGTTTTTT. It is translated as CASSGARVPSLFF.

The chain employs TRBV6-2 or TRBV6-3 and TRBJ1-2; a possible D gene is TRBD1 (5 bases). This CDR3 has 11 residues. CDR1 is MNHEY, CDR2 SVGEGT, per germline. V dropped 4 bases and J dropped 8 bases, with 8 bases sitting between them. CDR3 amino acids: CASSWTRGYTF. For the CDR3, the DNA is TGTGCCAGCAGTTGGACACGGGGCTACACCTTC.